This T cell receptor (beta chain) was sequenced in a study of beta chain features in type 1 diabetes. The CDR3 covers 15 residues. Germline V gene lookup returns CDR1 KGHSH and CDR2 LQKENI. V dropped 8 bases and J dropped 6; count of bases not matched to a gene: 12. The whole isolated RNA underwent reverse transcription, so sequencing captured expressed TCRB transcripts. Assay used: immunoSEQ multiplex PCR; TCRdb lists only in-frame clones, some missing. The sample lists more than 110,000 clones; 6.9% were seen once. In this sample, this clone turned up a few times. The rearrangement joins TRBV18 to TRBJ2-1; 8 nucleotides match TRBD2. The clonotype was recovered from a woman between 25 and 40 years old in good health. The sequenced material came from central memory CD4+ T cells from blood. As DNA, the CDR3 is TGTGCCAGCGTTCTAAGTTCTAGCGGGTCCAATGAGCAGTTCTTC. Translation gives CASVLSSSGSNEQFF.